The 20 T cell receptor beta chains presented below share a single source sample, sequenced in a study of CD8 T cells in ankylosing spondylitis. TCRdb analysed the 5' RACE reads with MiXCR anew, one entry per CDR3 protein. The data contain approximately 260,000 distinct CDR3 sequences, 15% to 20% of them singletons. The sequenced sample was blood, either unsorted or a sorted T cell fraction (not recorded which). The source is a male donor with ankylosing spondylitis or in good health (not recorded which).

J is TRBJ2-3 and V is TRBV29-1, with D maybe TRBD2 (6 bases). Germline assignment: CDR1 SQVTM and CDR2 ANQGSEA. V lost 7 bases, J lost 4 bases, and 12 bases lay in between. There are 12 residues in the CDR3. CDR3 DNA sequence: TGCAGCGCCGGGACTCCCCCAGATACGCAGTATTTT. Translating it yields CSAGTPPDTQYF.

Only a few counts were recorded for this clonotype. The rearrangement joins TRBV4-3 to TRBJ2-5; 7 bases match TRBD1. V gave up 2 bases and J gave up 4 bases; unmatched junction bases: 4. From germline, CDR1 is LGHNA and CDR2 YSLEER. This CDR3 region has 14 residues. In DNA, the CDR3 is TGCGCCAGCAGCCAATACAGGGGTCCAGAGACCCAGTACTTC. This translates into CASSQYRGPETQYF.

In this sample, this clonotype turned up a few times. This chain joins TRBV6-5 and TRBJ2-1; D assignment may be TRBD1 or TRBD2 (5 bases each). The ends were cut back, 0 bases at V and 4 bases at J, with 16 bases in the middle. The CDR3 loop spans 17 amino acids. Germline CDR1 MNHEY, CDR2 SVGAGI. CDR3 amino acids: CASSYSLVGRPYNEQFF. In DNA form, the CDR3 reads TGTGCCAGCAGTTACTCCCTAGTGGGACGACCTTACAATGAGCAGTTCTTC.

This clonotype was found many times. V and J are TRBV20-1 and TRBJ2-2; D perhaps matches TRBD1 (6 bases). The germline gives CDR1 DFQATT, CDR2 SNEGSKA (reference sequence). V shed 2 bases and J shed 0 bases, with 7 bases lying between them. CDR3 length: 14 amino acids. CDR3 nucleotides: TGCAGTGCTAGAACAGGGACGAACACCGGGGAGCTGTTTTTT. This gives the protein CSARTGTNTGELFF.

The chain links TRBV12-3 or TRBV12-4 to TRBJ1-2; 7 bases fit TRBD1. The CDR3 covers 17 residues. Trimming removed 5 bases from V and 2 bases from J; junction bases left unmatched: 14. CDR3 bases: TGTGCCAGCAGTGCCCGGGACAGAGCAACTCCCAACTATGGCTACACCTTC. This translates into CASSARDRATPNYGYTF.

The V gene is TRBV4-3, the J gene TRBJ2-7; 10 bases line up with TRBD1. This CDR3 is built from 17 residues. With V trimmed by 1 base and J by 2 bases, 8 bases remained unmatched. Germline V gives CDR1 LGHNA, CDR2 YSLEER. The DNA for the CDR3 is TGCGCCAGCAGCCAAGGGGTGGACAGGGGGTACGCCTACGAGCAGTACTTC. Translated, it gives CASSQGVDRGYAYEQYF.

The chain is built from TRBV3-1 and TRBJ2-7; 7 nucleotides align to TRBD2. J gave up 3 bases and V 5 bases, and 10 bases lay outside the gene matches. This CDR3 region has 15 residues. Germline-derived CDR1 and CDR2 are LGHDT and YNNKEL (reference sequence). The CDR3 DNA reads TGTGCCAGCAGCAATTCGGGGAGGGGAGGCTACGAGCAGTACTTC. The encoded protein is CASSNSGRGGYEQYF.

This clonotype was observed a handful of times. V and J are TRBV10-2 and TRBJ2-3; D call uncertain. The germline V gene has CDR1 WSHSY and CDR2 SAAADI. The CDR3 contains 13 residues. Trimming took off 0 bases at V and 5 bases at J, with 6 bases between the two ends. The CDR3 loop is CASSESRRDTQYF. The CDR3 DNA reads as TGCGCCAGCAGTGAGTCGCGTCGAGATACGCAGTATTTT.

This clonotype has only a few counts. The V gene is TRBV29-1, the J gene TRBJ2-3; D may correspond to TRBD1 or TRBD2 (5 bases each). Germline CDR1 is SQVTM and CDR2 is ANQGSEA. V was cut by 7 bases and J by 2 bases, with 13 bases left in between. This CDR3 is 13 amino acids long. The CDR3 nucleotides read TGCAGCGGCCGGGACGGACACACAGATACGCAGTATTTT. This gives the protein CSGRDGHTDTQYF.

This clonotype was picked up a small number of times. The genes are TRBV12-3 or TRBV12-4 and TRBJ1-1; tentative D call: TRBD1 (6 bases). CDR3 size: 15 residues. V was shortened by 5 bases and J by 3 bases, with 16 bases between the two germline ends. Here the CDR3 DNA reads TGTGCCAGCAGTCCGGAGGACAGCCCAGACACTGAAGCTTTCTTT. Amino acid sequence: CASSPEDSPDTEAFF.

Many counts were recorded for this clonotype. The chain has TRBV6-5 and TRBJ1-1, with D perhaps TRBD1 (6 bases). From germline, CDR1 is MNHEY and CDR2 SVGAGI. V dropped 4 bases and J dropped 13 bases, with 25 bases sitting between them. CDR3 length: 15 residues. The CDR3 nucleotides read TGTGCCAGCAGTTCCCCACAGACAGGAGGAAATGAGGTTTTCTTT. This sequence encodes CASSSPQTGGNEVFF.

This clonotype was seen more than once but under ten times. The chain links TRBV20-1 to TRBJ1-1; D uncertain. Germline V lookup: CDR1 DFQATT, CDR2 SNEGSKA (reference sequence). Trimming removed 5 bases at V and 5 bases at J, with 12 bases between. The CDR3 is made up of 12 amino acids. The CDR3: CSAQDGGTEAFF. The CDR3 bases are TGCAGTGCTCAGGACGGTGGGACTGAAGCTTTCTTT.

The chain is built from TRBV6-1 and TRBJ2-1; tentatively, D is TRBD1 (6 bases). V dropped 4 bases and J dropped 0 bases, with 13 bases sitting between them. The CDR3 length is 16 residues. In germline, CDR1 is MNHNS, CDR2 SASEGT. The CDR3 is CASSVDRLHSYNEQFF. In DNA form, the CDR3 reads TGTGCCAGCAGTGTCGACAGGCTGCACTCCTACAATGAGCAGTTCTTC.

V usage is TRBV2 and J usage is TRBJ2-7; D gene uncertain. Germline CDR1 reads SNHLY; CDR2 reads FYNNEI. Trimming pared 7 bases from V and 6 bases from J, leaving 7 bases between. This CDR3 spans 10 amino acids. CDR3 nucleotides: TGTGCCAGCATGGGTGCCGAGCAGTACTTC. It specifies CASMGAEQYF.

This clonotype was seen only a few times. The rearrangement uses TRBV11-2 and TRBJ2-1; D is unclear. Germline CDR1 reads SGHAT; CDR2 reads FQNNGV. The CDR3 is 15 amino acids. The V gene lost 0 bases and the J gene lost 2 bases, with 8 bases spanning the gap. CDR3 sequence: CASSLDLRTYNEQFF. The CDR3, as DNA: TGTGCCAGCAGCTTAGATCTGAGGACCTACAATGAGCAGTTCTTC.

The genes are TRBV7-8 and TRBJ1-1; D uncertain. The CDR3 is 14 residues long. Germline-derived CDR1 and CDR2 are SGHVS and FQNEAQ. V was cut by 1 base and J by 5 bases, with 11 bases left in between. CDR3 amino acids: CASSLDEGFTEAFF. The CDR3 bases are TGTGCCAGCAGCTTAGATGAGGGTTTTACTGAAGCTTTCTTT.

V gene TRBV21-1 combines with J gene TRBJ2-1; the DNA was not used to check the table's D call, TRBD1. TRBV21-1 is recorded as a pseudogene. The CDR3 consists of 14 residues. The CDR3 spells CASATGTTNNEQFF. In DNA form, the CDR3 reads TGTGCCAGCGCAACCGGGACCACGAACAATGAGCAGTTCTTC.

The chain has TRBV24-1 and TRBJ2-3, with D perhaps being TRBD1 or TRBD2 (5 bases each). V lost 4 bases to trimming and J lost 6 bases, with 16 bases between them. The germline CDR1 and CDR2 sequences are KGHDR and SFDVKD. The CDR3 spans 15 residues. CDR3 sequence: CATSEAGTHFDTQYF. For the CDR3, the DNA is TGTGCCACCAGTGAAGCCGGGACCCATTTCGATACGCAGTATTTT.

This clonotype turned up a few times. This chain links TRBV5-1 with TRBJ2-1, with 9 nucleotides matching TRBD2. This CDR3 has 15 residues. V shed 4 bases, J shed 8 bases, and the junction held 10 bases outside the gene matches. Germline V gene lookup returns CDR1 SGHRS and CDR2 YFSETQ. The CDR3 DNA sequence: TGCGCCAGCAGCCCGCCCGCGCGGGAGGGCGATGAGCAGTTCTTC. Its protein is CASSPPAREGDEQFF. The full variable domain, rest sourced from reference TRBV5-1 and TRBJ2-1, is KAGVTQTPRYLIKTRGQQVTLSCSPISGHRSVSWYQQTPGQGLQFLFEYFSETQRNKGNFPGRFSGRQFSNSRSEMNVSTLELGDSALYLCASSPPAREGDEQFFGPGTRLTVL.

As to this clonotype: The germline gene is not matched at one end of the junction; a read error may be the cause. The CDR3 nucleotides read TGCAGCGTTCAAGATCGGGCGGCTGGGGAGCTGTTTTTT. It encodes CSVQDRAAGELFF. The rearrangement joins TRBV29-1 to TRBJ2-2, with D uncertain. CDR1 SQVTM and CDR2 ANQGSEA come from the germline V gene. The CDR3 spans 13 residues.